The source of this TCR beta chain is a study of shared clonotypes between healthy human individuals. Trimming took 1 base from V and 4 from J, leaving 15 bases between them. The CDR3 contains 16 residues. In germline, CDR1 is SGHAT, CDR2 FQNNGV. A deep-level run was used for the assay. Sequencing was performed with immunoSEQ multiplex PCR; in TCRdb, only in-frame clones are kept and a portion is missing. Here the sample spans around 510,000 clones, 90% to 96% being singletons. The sample taken for sequencing was naive CD4+ T cells sorted from blood. Subset of the sample: CD45RA+ positively selected. This sequence joins TRBV11-2 and TRBJ2-3, with D perhaps assigned TRBD1 or TRBD2 (5 bases each). This receptor was taken from a woman in her twenties or thirties in good health. CDR3 sequence: CASSLGGRGTADTQYF. The CDR3 DNA sequence: TGTGCCAGCAGCTTAGGAGGTAGAGGGACCGCAGATACGCAGTATTTT. The whole variable domain, remainder taken from reference TRBV11-2 and TRBJ2-3, is EAGVAQSPRYKIIEKRQSVAFWCNPISGHATLYWYQQILGQGPKLLIQFQNNGVVDDSQLPKDRFSAERLKGVDSTLKIQPAKLEDSAVYLCASSLGGRGTADTQYFGPGTRLTVL.